Listed below are T cell receptor beta chains from one sample, sequenced in a study of CD8 T cells in ankylosing spondylitis. TCRdb reprocessed the 5' RACE reads with MiXCR, giving one entry per CDR3 protein. Of under 850,000 distinct CDR3 sequences in the sample, around 20% were seen once. Sequencing was carried out using blood, either unsorted or a sorted T cell fraction (not recorded which). These receptors all come from a male donor with ankylosing spondylitis. Each CDR3 is given with its conserved first and last residue. Fields, in order: CDR3 protein, V gene.

CDR3 protein: CASSQTGQAYNEQFF
V gene: TRBV7-3

CDR3 protein: CASSLTSSGYNEQFF
V gene: TRBV28

CDR3 protein: CASSQDVSGDSPLHF
V gene: TRBV3-1

CDR3 protein: CASSLVPRTSGTETQYF
V gene: TRBV7-2

CDR3 protein: CASSLALIEETQYF
V gene: TRBV5-1

CDR3 protein: CASSSSPGLTEAFF
V gene: TRBV28

CDR3 protein: CASSLTGGEAFF
V gene: TRBV12-3/TRBV12-4

CDR3 protein: CASRYGWGDEQYF
V gene: TRBV27

CDR3 protein: CSVQGQNYGYTF
V gene: TRBV29-1

CDR3 protein: CASSSSVGNQPQHF
V gene: TRBV12-3/TRBV12-4

CDR3 protein: CSARDEMDFDNEQFF
V gene: TRBV20-1

CDR3 protein: CASSFGVEGTEAFF
V gene: TRBV5-1

CDR3 protein: CSARDRLAGFEDTQYF
V gene: TRBV20-1

CDR3 protein: CASSLSGGTGTDTQYF
V gene: TRBV6-1

CDR3 protein: CASSTGTGDNEQYF
V gene: TRBV7-9

CDR3 protein: CASSYFGYDTGELFF
V gene: TRBV6-2/TRBV6-3

CDR3 protein: CASSSPWSDTQYF
V gene: TRBV11-3

CDR3 protein: CASSSTTSGRAHEQYF
V gene: TRBV5-5

CDR3 protein: CSVEGGRSSYNEQFF
V gene: TRBV29-1

CDR3 protein: CASSFDTNYGYTF
V gene: TRBV11-2

CDR3 protein: CASSGGELFF
V gene: TRBV12-3/TRBV12-4

CDR3 protein: CASSPDRLNGYTF
V gene: TRBV5-1

CDR3 protein: CASSFSGGAGEQFF
V gene: TRBV27

CDR3 protein: CAIGPHSVEPQHF
V gene: TRBV10-3

CDR3 protein: CASSLLPPETQYF
V gene: TRBV5-6

CDR3 protein: CATLTGNYGYTF
V gene: TRBV6-1

CDR3 protein: CAISEGDTAYEQYF
V gene: TRBV10-3

CDR3 protein: CASSQVERSNTEAFF
V gene: TRBV3-1

CDR3 protein: CATSRDRGFGETQYF
V gene: TRBV15

CDR3 protein: CASSSTGLGITDTQYF
V gene: TRBV13

CDR3 protein: CASSFVEQETQYF
V gene: TRBV7-9

CDR3 protein: CASSQDPTHGFYEQYF
V gene: TRBV4-1

CDR3 protein: CSAREGGGDTLF
V gene: TRBV20-1

CDR3 protein: CASSTRDYPSSYNEQFF
V gene: TRBV12-3/TRBV12-4

CDR3 protein: CASSSTGLPISHF
V gene: TRBV7-9

CDR3 protein: CASSPELSTGELFF
V gene: TRBV12-3/TRBV12-4

CDR3 protein: CASISLRFRGLNYGYTF
V gene: TRBV6-2/TRBV6-3